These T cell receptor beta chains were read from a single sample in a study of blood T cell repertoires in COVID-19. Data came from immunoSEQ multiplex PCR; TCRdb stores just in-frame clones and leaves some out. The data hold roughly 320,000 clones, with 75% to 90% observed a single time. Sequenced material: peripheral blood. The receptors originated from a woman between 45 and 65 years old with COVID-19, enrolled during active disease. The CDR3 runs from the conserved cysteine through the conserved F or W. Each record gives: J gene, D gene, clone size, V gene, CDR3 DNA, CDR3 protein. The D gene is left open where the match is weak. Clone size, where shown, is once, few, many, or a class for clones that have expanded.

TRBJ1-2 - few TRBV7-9 TGTGCCAGCAGCCCAAACCCCGGGGGAAGGGGCTACACCTTC CASSPNPGGRGYTF
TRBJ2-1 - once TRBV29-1 TGCAGCGTAGGGGGGAGGGCTAGATACAATGAGCAGTTCTTC CSVGGRARYNEQFF
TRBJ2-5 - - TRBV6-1 TGTGCCAGCAGCAATAGGGGACAAGAGACCCAGTACTTC CASSNRGQETQYF
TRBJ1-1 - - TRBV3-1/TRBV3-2 TGTGCCAGCAGTCACAAGAACACTGAAGCTTTCTTT CASSHKNTEAFF
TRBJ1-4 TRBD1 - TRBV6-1 TGTGCCAGCAGTAAATACGACAGGGGTGATGAAAAACTGTTTTTT CASSKYDRGDEKLFF
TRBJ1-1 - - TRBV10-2 TGCGCCAGCAGTTCTCAGGTGTACACTGAAGCTTTCTTT CASSSQVYTEAFF
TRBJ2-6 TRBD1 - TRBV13 TGTGCCAGCAGCAATAATACCCTGGAACAGGGGGACTCTGGGGCCAACGTCCTGACTTTC CASSNNTLEQGDSGANVLTF
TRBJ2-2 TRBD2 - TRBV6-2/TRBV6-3 TGTGCCAGCAGTTCTGCTAGCGGGAGGTTGGGCACCGGGGAGCTGTTTTTT CASSSASGRLGTGELFF
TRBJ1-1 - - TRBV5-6 TGTGCCAGCAGGCCTACCGGGACACCGAACACTGAAGCTTTCTTT CASRPTGTPNTEAFF
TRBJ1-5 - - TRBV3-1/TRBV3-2 TGTGCCAGCAGCCAAGACAGAGGGTTAAATCAGCCCCAGCATTTT CASSQDRGLNQPQHF
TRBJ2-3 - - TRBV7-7 TGTGCCAGCAGCTTGACTGGCGGAACGGGGGGCGATACGCAGTATTTT CASSLTGGTGGDTQYF
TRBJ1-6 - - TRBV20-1 TGCAGTGCTAGTCGGACAGAGACGACTCCCCTCCACTTT CSASRTETTPLHF
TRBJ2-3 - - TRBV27 TGTGCCAGCACCCATCGAGGCCTTACAACCGCTAGCACAGATACGCAGTATTTT CASTHRGLTTASTDTQYF
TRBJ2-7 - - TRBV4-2 TGTGCCAGCAGCCAAGGAGGTGGAGCAGCCCCCTACGAGCAGTACTTC CASSQGGGAAPYEQYF
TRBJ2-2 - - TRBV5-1 TGCGCCAGCAGAAAGGACAGCGCGAACACCGGGGAGCTGTTTTTT CASRKDSANTGELFF
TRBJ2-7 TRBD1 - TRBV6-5 TGTGCCAGCAGTTACTCTCGGTCAGGGGGCCCCTACGAGCAGTACTTC CASSYSRSGGPYEQYF
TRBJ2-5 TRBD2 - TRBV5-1 TGCGCCACCCAGTTAACTGGCGGGAGTCATGAGACCCAGTACTTC CATQLTGGSHETQYF
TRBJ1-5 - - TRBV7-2 TGTGCCAGCAGCCGGAAGGGAGATCAGCCCCAGCATTTT CASSRKGDQPQHF
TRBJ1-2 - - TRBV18 TGTGCCAGCTCACCGCTCAGGGAACCTGGCTACACCTTC CASSPLREPGYTF
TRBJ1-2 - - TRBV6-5 TGTGCCAGCAGTTCTCACAGACAGACTCGGAACTATGGCTACACCTTC CASSSHRQTRNYGYTF
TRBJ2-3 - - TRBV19 TGTGCCAGTAGTATTTTTAGAAGTTCAGATACGCAGTATTTT CASSIFRSSDTQYF
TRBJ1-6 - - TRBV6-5 TGTGCCAGCAGTTACGGACAAGGACGCTATAATTCACCCCTCCACTTT CASSYGQGRYNSPLHF
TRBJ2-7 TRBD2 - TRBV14 TGTGCCAGCAGCCAAGGGGGCGGGAGTGCGTACGAGCAGTACTTC CASSQGGGSAYEQYF
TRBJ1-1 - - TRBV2 TGTGCCACCCTAAAAGGGGAAAACACTGAAGCTTTCTTT CATLKGENTEAFF
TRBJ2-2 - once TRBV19 TGTGCCAGTAAGGAGGGGACCACTAAGCGGGAGCTGTTTTTT CASKEGTTKRELFF
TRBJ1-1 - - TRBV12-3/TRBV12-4 TGTGCCAGCAGCGTGACTCCCACTGAAGCTTTCTTT CASSVTPTEAFF
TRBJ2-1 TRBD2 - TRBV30 TGTGCCTGGAGGGTTCATAGCGGGGAGCAGTTCTTC CAWRVHSGEQFF
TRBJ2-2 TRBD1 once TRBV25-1 TGTGCCAGCAGTGATCGACAGGGGGGTACCGGGGAGCTGTTTTTT CASSDRQGGTGELFF
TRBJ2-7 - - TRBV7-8 TGTGCCAGCAGCTTAATCGTCTCCTACGAGCAGTACTTC CASSLIVSYEQYF
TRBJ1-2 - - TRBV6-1 TGTGCCAGCAGTGAAGACAGGGAAGGATCTTATGGCTACACCTTC CASSEDREGSYGYTF
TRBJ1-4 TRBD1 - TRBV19 TGTGCCAGTAGTAAAGCCGGGACAGGGCTCTCTTTT CASSKAGTGLSF